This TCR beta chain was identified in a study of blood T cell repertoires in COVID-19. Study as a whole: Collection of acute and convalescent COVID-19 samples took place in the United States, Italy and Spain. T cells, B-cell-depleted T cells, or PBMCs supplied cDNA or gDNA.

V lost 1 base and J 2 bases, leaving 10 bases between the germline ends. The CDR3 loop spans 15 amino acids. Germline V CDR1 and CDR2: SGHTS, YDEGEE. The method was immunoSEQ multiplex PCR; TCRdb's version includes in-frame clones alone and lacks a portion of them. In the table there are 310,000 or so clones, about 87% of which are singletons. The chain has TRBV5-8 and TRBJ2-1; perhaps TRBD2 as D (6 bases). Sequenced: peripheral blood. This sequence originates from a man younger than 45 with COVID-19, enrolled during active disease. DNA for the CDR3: TGTGCCAGCAGCTTGTCAGGGAGGACCTACAATGAGCAGTTCTTC. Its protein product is CASSLSGRTYNEQFF.